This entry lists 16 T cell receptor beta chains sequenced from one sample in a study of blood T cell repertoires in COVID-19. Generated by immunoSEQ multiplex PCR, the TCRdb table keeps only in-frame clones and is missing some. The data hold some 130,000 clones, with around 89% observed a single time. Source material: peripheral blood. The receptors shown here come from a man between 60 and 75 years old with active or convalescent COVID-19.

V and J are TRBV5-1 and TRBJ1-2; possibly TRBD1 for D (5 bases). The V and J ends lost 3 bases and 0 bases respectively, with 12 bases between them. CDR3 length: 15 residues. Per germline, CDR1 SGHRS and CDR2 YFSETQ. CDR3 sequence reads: CASSSGDEANYGYTF. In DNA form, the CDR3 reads TGCGCCAGCAGCTCGGGGGACGAAGCTAACTATGGCTACACCTTC.

Here the CDR3 reads CASSAESGGEQFF. DNA for the CDR3: TGTGCCAGCAGTGCAGAGAGCGGTGGTGAGCAGTTCTTC. The chain is built from TRBV2 and TRBJ2-1, with D possibly TRBD2 on 5 matching bases. CDR1 and CDR2 from the germline V gene are SNHLY and FYNNEI. Between the trimmed V and J ends, which lost 4 bases and 9 bases, there was a span of 13 bases. CDR3 length: 13 amino acids.

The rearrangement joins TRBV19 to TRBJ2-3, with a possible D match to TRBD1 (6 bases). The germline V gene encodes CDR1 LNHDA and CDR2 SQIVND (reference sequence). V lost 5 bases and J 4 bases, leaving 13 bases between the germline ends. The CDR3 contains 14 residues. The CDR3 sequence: CASSSRQAPDTQYF. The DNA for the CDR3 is TGTGCCAGTAGTTCCCGACAGGCCCCAGATACGCAGTATTTT.

Here the CDR3 DNA reads TGCGCCAGCTCCGAAACCGGCTACGAGCAGTACTTC. It specifies CASSETGYEQYF. The rearrangement joins TRBV5-1 to TRBJ2-7; D is uncertain. Between the trimmed V and J ends, which lost 7 bases and 3 bases, there was a span of 11 bases. Germline CDR1 reads SGHRS; CDR2 reads YFSETQ. CDR3 length: 12 amino acids.

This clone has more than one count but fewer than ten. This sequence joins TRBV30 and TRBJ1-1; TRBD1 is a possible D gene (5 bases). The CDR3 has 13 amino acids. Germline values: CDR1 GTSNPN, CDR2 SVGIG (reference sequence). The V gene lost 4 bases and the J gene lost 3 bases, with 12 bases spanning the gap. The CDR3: CAWTPGFDTEAFF. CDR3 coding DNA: TGTGCCTGGACCCCAGGGTTCGACACTGAAGCTTTCTTT.

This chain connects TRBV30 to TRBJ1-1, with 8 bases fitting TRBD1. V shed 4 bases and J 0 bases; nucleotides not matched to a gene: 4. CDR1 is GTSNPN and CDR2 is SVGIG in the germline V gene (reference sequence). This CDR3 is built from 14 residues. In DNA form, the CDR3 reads TGTGCCTGGAACAGGGGGTGGGTGAACACTGAAGCTTTCTTT. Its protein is CAWNRGWVNTEAFF. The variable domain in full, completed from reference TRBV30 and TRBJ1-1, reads SQTIHQWPATLVQPVGSPLSLECTVEGTSNPNLYWYRQAAGRGLQLLFYSVGIGQISSEVPQNLSASRPQDRQFILSSKKLLLSDSGFYLCAWNRGWVNTEAFFGQGTRLTVV.

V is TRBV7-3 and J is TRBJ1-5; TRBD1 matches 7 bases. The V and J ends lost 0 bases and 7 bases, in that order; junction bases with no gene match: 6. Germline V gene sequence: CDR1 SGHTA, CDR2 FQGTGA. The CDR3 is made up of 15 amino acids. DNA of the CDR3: TGTGCCAGCAGCTTAACAGGGGGCTCTTCGCAGCCCCAGCATTTT. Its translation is CASSLTGGSSQPQHF.

The CDR3 nucleotides read TGTGCCAGCAGCGCCGGTACAGGGCGAAACGAGCAGTACTTC. Amino acids: CASSAGTGRNEQYF. The chain couples TRBV7-2 to TRBJ2-7; TRBD1 might be the D (6 bases). This CDR3 comprises 14 residues. Germline CDR1 SGHTA, CDR2 FQGNSA. Trimming took 5 bases from V and 5 from J, leaving 16 bases between them.

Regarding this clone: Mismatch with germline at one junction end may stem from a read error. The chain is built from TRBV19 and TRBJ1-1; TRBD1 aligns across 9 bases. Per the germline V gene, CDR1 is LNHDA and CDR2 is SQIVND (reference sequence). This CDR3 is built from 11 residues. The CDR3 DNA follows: TGTGCCAGTAGTACCGCGGACAGGGGAGAATTT. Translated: CASSTADRGEF.

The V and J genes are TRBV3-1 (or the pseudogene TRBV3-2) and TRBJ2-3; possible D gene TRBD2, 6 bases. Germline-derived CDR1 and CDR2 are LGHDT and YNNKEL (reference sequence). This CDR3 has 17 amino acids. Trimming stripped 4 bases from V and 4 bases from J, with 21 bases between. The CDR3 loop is CASSLILRDSQPDTQYF. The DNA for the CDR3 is TGTGCCAGCAGCCTAATTCTTCGGGACTCACAACCAGATACGCAGTATTTT.

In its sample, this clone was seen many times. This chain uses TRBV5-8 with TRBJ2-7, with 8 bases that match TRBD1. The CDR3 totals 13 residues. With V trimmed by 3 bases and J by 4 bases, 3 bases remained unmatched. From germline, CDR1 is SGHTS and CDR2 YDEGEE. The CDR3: CASSYGQGYEQYF. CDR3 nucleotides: TGTGCCAGCAGCTACGGACAGGGATACGAGCAGTACTTC. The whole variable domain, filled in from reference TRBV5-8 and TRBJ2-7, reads EAGVTQSPTHLIKTRGQQATLRCSPISGHTSVYWYQQALGLGLQFLLWYDEGEERNRGNFPPRFSGRQFPNYSSELNVNALELEDSALYLCASSYGQGYEQYFGPGTRLTVT.

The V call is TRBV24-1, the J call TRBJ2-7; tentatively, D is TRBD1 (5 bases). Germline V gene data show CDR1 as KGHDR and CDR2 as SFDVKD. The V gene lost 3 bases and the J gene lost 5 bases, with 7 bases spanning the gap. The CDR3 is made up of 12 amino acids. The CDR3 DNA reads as TGTGCCACCAGTGATGTAGGGGACGAGCAGTACTTC. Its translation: CATSDVGDEQYF.

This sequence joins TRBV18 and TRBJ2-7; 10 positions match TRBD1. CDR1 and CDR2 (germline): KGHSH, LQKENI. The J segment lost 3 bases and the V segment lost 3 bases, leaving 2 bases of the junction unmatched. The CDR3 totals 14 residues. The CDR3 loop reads CASSPGQGHYEQYF. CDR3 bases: TGTGCCAGCTCACCGGGACAGGGGCACTACGAGCAGTACTTC.

The CDR3 here is CASSHSLGQEFYGYTF. The CDR3 bases are TGTGCCAGCAGTCACTCCCTTGGACAGGAGTTCTATGGCTACACCTTC. The chain employs TRBV2 and TRBJ1-2, with 7 positions matching TRBD1. CDR3 length: 16 residues. CDR1 is SNHLY and CDR2 is FYNNEI in the germline V gene. V lost 5 bases to trimming and J lost 4 bases; unmatched junction nucleotides: 13.

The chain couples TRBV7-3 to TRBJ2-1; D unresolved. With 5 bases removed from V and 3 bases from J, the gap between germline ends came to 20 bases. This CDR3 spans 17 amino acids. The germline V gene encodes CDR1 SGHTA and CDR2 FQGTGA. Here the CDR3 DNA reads TGTGCCAGCAGCCAACTCAACCACCCCACGGGCTACAATGAGCAGTTCTTC. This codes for CASSQLNHPTGYNEQFF.

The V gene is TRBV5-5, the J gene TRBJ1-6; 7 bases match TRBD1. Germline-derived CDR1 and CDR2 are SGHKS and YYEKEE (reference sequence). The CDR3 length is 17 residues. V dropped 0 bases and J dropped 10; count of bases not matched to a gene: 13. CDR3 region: CASSLGRGGAERSPLHF. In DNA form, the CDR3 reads TGTGCCAGCAGCTTGGGTCGAGGGGGCGCGGAGAGGTCACCCCTCCACTTT.